A selection of T cell receptor beta chains follows, all from one sample in a study of blood T cell repertoires in COVID-19. Method: immunoSEQ multiplex PCR; TCRdb's copy keeps in-frame clones and lacks some. Of under 200,000 clones in the sample, approximately 90% are singletons; the top ten hold under 6.5%. The specimen sequenced was peripheral blood. Every receptor here comes from a man between 40 and 49 years old with active or convalescent COVID-19. Each CDR3 is given with its conserved first and last residue. A D gene is named only where the DNA matches it firmly. The listing skips clone size in some rows; elsewhere it reads once, few, many or a size class.

V gene,J gene,D gene,clone size,CDR3 protein,CDR3 DNA
TRBV2,TRBJ2-5,.,.,CASSVGLSKQETQYF,TGTGCCAGCAGTGTAGGACTATCAAAACAAGAGACCCAGTACTTC
TRBV5-8,TRBJ1-2,.,once,CASSRTVNGYTF,TGTGCCAGCAGCCGGACAGTTAATGGCTACACCTTC
TRBV11-2,TRBJ2-7,TRBD2,.,CASSLGGGTVTYEQYF,TGTGCCAGCAGCTTAGGGGGGGGGACGGTAACCTACGAGCAGTACTTC
TRBV7-2,TRBJ2-7,TRBD2,few,CASRGTSGGYEQYF,TGTGCCAGCAGAGGAACTAGCGGGGGGTACGAGCAGTACTTC
TRBV14,TRBJ2-6,.,.,CASSPPLGAAGANVLTF,TGTGCCAGCAGCCCCCCCCTGGGGGCAGCTGGGGCCAACGTCCTGACTTTC
TRBV19,TRBJ1-4,.,.,CASSLDRIRGEKLFF,TGTGCCAGTAGTCTCGACAGGATACGAGGGGAAAAACTGTTTTTT
TRBV5-1,TRBJ2-7,.,once,CASSLESGLPYEQYF,TGCGCCAGCAGCTTGGAAAGCGGGCTGCCCTACGAGCAGTACTTC
TRBV28,TRBJ1-5,TRBD1,.,CASTSNRGKRYSNQPQHF,TGTGCCAGCACTTCAAACAGGGGCAAACGTTATAGCAATCAGCCCCAGCATTTT
TRBV19,TRBJ2-1,TRBD1,.,CASSADRSYNEQFF,TGTGCCAGTAGCGCGGACAGGAGCTACAATGAGCAGTTCTTC
TRBV24-1,TRBJ2-2,.,.,CATSPRENTGELFF,TGTGCCACCAGTCCGAGGGAAAACACCGGGGAGCTGTTTTTT
TRBV11-3,TRBJ2-7,TRBD1,.,CASSFVLSGDRVQKQYF,TGTGCCAGCAGCTTTGTTTTATCCGGGGACAGGGTCCAAAAGCAGTACTTC
TRBV6-5,TRBJ2-1,TRBD2,once,CASSPTSGRVSEQFF,TGTGCCAGCAGTCCAACTAGCGGGAGAGTTAGTGAGCAGTTCTTC
TRBV19,TRBJ2-7,.,.,CASGGDHEQYF,TGTGCCAGTGGCGGGGACCACGAGCAGTACTTC
TRBV11-3,TRBJ2-1,.,.,CASSLMDNNEQFF,TGTGCCAGCAGCTTAATGGACAACAATGAGCAGTTCTTC
TRBV30,TRBJ2-7,TRBD2,.,CAGTSGLPYEQYF,TGTGCCGGGACTAGCGGGTTACCCTACGAGCAGTACTTC
TRBV18,TRBJ1-2,.,once,CASSPEAVNYGYTF,TGTGCCAGCTCACCAGAGGCAGTTAACTATGGCTACACCTTC
TRBV6-5,TRBJ2-7,.,.,CASSYPTPTGEQYF,TGTGCCAGCAGTTATCCGACCCCTACGGGCGAGCAGTACTTC
TRBV28,TRBJ1-4,TRBD1,.,CASSLGQGANEKLFF,TGTGCCAGCAGTTTGGGACAGGGGGCTAATGAAAAACTGTTTTTT
TRBV5-6,TRBJ1-1,.,.,CASSLGPGGTEAFF,TGTGCCAGCAGCCTGGGCCCCGGGGGCACTGAAGCTTTCTTT
TRBV28,TRBJ2-3,TRBD2,.,CASALGGYRSIGQYF,TGTGCCAGTGCCCTGGGAGGGTACAGATCAATTGGGCAGTATTTT
TRBV10-1,TRBJ2-1,.,.,CAGDSRYNEQFF,TGCGCCGGCGACAGCAGGTACAATGAGCAGTTCTTC
TRBV7-9,TRBJ2-7,.,.,CASSLVVGASPTGYEQYF,TGTGCCAGCAGCTTAGTAGTGGGGGCCAGTCCTACAGGCTACGAGCAGTACTTC
TRBV15,TRBJ2-1,TRBD2,few,CATSRPGTSGGRGEQFF,TGTGCCACCAGCAGACCCGGGACTAGCGGGGGGAGGGGTGAGCAGTTCTTC
TRBV2,TRBJ2-3,TRBD1,.,CASSERSGGTSDTQYF,TGTGCCAGCAGTGAAAGGTCAGGGGGTACTTCAGATACGCAGTATTTT
TRBV10-3,TRBJ2-1,TRBD1,.,CAISERQGSSYNEQFF,TGTGCCATCAGTGAGAGACAGGGAAGCTCCTACAATGAGCAGTTCTTC
TRBV5-8,TRBJ2-3,.,.,CASSLERADTQYF,TGTGCCAGCAGCCTAGAGAGGGCAGATACGCAGTATTTT
TRBV6-2/TRBV6-3,TRBJ1-1,TRBD1,.,CASSYATRTGAEAFF,TGTGCCAGCAGTTACGCCACGAGGACAGGGGCTGAAGCTTTCTTT
TRBV7-2,TRBJ2-1,.,once,CASSLDPGSNEQFF,TGTGCCAGCAGCTTAGATCCGGGATCGAATGAGCAGTTCTTC